This T cell receptor (beta chain) originates from a study of blood T cell repertoires in COVID-19. Study at large: From the United States, Italy and Spain came samples of acute and convalescent COVID-19. PBMCs, B-cell-depleted T cells, or T cells provided the cDNA or gDNA that made up the material.

The CDR3 spans 15 residues. Trimming pared 1 base from V and 0 bases from J, leaving 12 bases between. Germline lookup yields CDR1 GTSNPN and CDR2 SVGIG (reference sequence). As originally analysed: Amplification of reference gene primers provided the estimated nucleated cell counts. This table comes from immunoSEQ multiplex PCR, and its TCRdb copy is limited to in-frame clones, with some not included. Clonal size and the V and J genes are those of that table, whereas D and trimming came from the DNA. The table lists fewer than 150,000 clones, about 90% of them singletons. This clonotype was sampled from a man aged 50 or older with active or convalescent COVID-19. The chain joins TRBV30 to TRBJ1-2; possible D gene TRBD1, 5 bases. The sequencing input was peripheral blood. CDR3 in amino acids: CAWSAGPRANYGYTF. In nucleotides, the CDR3 is TGTGCCTGGAGTGCAGGGCCAAGAGCTAACTATGGCTACACCTTC.